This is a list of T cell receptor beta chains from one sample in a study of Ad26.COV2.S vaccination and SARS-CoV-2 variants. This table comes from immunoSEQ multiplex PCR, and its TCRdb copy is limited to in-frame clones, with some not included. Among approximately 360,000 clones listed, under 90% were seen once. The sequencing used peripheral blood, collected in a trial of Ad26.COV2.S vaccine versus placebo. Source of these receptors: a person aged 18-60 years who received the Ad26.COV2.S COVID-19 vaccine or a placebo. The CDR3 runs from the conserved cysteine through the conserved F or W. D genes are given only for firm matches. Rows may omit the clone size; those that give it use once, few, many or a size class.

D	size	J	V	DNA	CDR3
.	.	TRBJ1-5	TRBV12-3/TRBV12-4	TGTGCCAGCAGTCCTTACAATCAGCCCCAGCATTTT	CASSPYNQPQHF
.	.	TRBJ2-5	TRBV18	TGTGCCAGCAACAGGGCAATAAAAGAGACCCAGTACTTC	CASNRAIKETQYF
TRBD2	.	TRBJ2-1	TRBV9	TGTGCCAGCAGCCCGAAGACTAGCGGGAGCTACAATGAGCAGTTCTTC	CASSPKTSGSYNEQFF
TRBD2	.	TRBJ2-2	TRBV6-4	TGTGCCAGCAGTGACTCCGGACTAGCGGGCGGGGCCGGGGAGCTGTTTTTT	CASSDSGLAGGAGELFF
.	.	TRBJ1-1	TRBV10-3	TGTGCCATCAGTTTAGGACGGGCTGACACTGAAGCTTTCTTT	CAISLGRADTEAFF
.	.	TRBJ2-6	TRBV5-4	TGTGCCAGCAGCTGGGGGGATCAAAACGGGGCCAACGTCCTGACTTTC	CASSWGDQNGANVLTF
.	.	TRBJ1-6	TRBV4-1	TGCGCCAGCAGACAGTTAAGTGCCAGCTCCTATAATTCACCCCTCCACTTT	CASRQLSASSYNSPLHF
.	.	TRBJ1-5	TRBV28	TGTGCCAGCGTTGGGGGTGTAGGTCAGGCCCAGCATTTT	CASVGGVGQAQHF
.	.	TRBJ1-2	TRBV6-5	TGTGCCAGCAGGCACCAATCGACAGGCGATTATGGCTACACCTTC	CASRHQSTGDYGYTF
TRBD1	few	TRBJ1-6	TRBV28	TGTGCCAGCAAACAGGGGTCATGGAATTCACCCCTCCACTTT	CASKQGSWNSPLHF
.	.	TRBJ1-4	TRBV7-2	TGTGCCAGCAGCTTATACGGTGAAAAACTGTTTTTT	CASSLYGEKLFF
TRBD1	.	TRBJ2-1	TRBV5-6	TGTGCCAGCAGCCCGGGACAGCTTACCTACAATGAGCAGTTCTTC	CASSPGQLTYNEQFF
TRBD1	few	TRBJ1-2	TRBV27	TGTGCCAGCAGCCCGGACAGGGGAGGTTATGGCTACACCTTC	CASSPDRGGYGYTF
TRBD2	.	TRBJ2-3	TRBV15	TGTGCCACCAGCTCCGATTCGTCTTTTACCGGGACTAGCAGTACAGATACGCAGTATTTT	CATSSDSSFTGTSSTDTQYF
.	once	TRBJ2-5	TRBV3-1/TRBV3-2	TGTGCCAGCAGCCAAGGAGTCGGAGGGGAGACCCAGTACTTC	CASSQGVGGETQYF
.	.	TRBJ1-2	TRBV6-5	TGTGCCAGCAGTTACTCGAGAGGTTCAGGGCCGTATGGCTACACCTTC	CASSYSRGSGPYGYTF
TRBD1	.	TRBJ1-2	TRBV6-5	TGTGCCAGCAGCAACAGGGGGCCCTATGGCTACACCTTC	CASSNRGPYGYTF
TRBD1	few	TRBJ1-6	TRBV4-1	TGCGCGGCAGGGGGATTTAATTCACCCCTCCACTTT	CAAGGFNSPLHF
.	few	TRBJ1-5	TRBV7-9	TGTGCCAGCAGCTCAGACAGGCTTGGCAATCAGCCCCAGCATTTT	CASSSDRLGNQPQHF
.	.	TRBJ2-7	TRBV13	TGTGCCAGCACCCTAGAACGACAGGCCAACGAGCAGTACTTC	CASTLERQANEQYF
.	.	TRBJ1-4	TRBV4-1	TGCGCCAGCAGCCAGGCCCAGCTCGCAACTAATGAAAAACTGTTTTTT	CASSQAQLATNEKLFF
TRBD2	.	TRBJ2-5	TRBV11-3	TGTGCCAGCAGCTTTCTGGCGGGAGCCGTCAGGGAGACCCAGTACTTC	CASSFLAGAVRETQYF
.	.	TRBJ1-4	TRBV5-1	TGCGCCAGCAGCTTAACAGGCGCAACTAATGAAAAACTGTTTTTT	CASSLTGATNEKLFF
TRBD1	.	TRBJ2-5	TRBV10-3	TGTGCCATCAGTGAGTTGAAGGGAGGACAGGGTTTTGGAGAGACCCAGTACTTC	CAISELKGGQGFGETQYF
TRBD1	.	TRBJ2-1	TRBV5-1	TGCGCCAGCAGCTTGGCCATTATCGGGACAGGATTCGACAATGAGCAGTTCTTC	CASSLAIIGTGFDNEQFF
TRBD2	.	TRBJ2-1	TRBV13	TGTGCCAGCAGCCCTGCGGGACTAGCGGGCTACAATGAGCAGTTCTTC	CASSPAGLAGYNEQFF
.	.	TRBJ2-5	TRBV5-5	TGTGCCAGCAGCCCGCAGATACAGGGTTCCGCGGAGACCCAGTACTTC	CASSPQIQGSAETQYF
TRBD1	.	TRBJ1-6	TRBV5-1	TGCGCCAGCAGCCAGGGGGGTGGGCATAATTCACCCCTCCACTTT	CASSQGGGHNSPLHF
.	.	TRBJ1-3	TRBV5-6	TGTGCCAGCAGCTTGGCCAGGGACGGTGGAAACACCATATATTTT	CASSLARDGGNTIYF
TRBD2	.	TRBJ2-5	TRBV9	TGTGCCAGCAGCCCGAGTGGCGGGGGGCTTACGCAAGAGACCCAGTACTTC	CASSPSGGGLTQETQYF
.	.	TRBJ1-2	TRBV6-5	TGTGCCAGCAGCAGAGAAATAACCGACCTCTATGGCTACACCTTC	CASSREITDLYGYTF
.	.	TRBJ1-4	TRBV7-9	TGTGCCAGCAGCTTAGGAATCCCCGGGGATGAAAAACTGTTTTTT	CASSLGIPGDEKLFF
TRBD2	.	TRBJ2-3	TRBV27	TGTGCCAGCAGTCGAGCGGGAGCCCGCACAGATACGCAGTATTTT	CASSRAGARTDTQYF
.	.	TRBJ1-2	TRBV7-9	TGTGCCAGCAGCGGAGGGTATAACTATGGCTACACCTTC	CASSGGYNYGYTF
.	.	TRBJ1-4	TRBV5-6	TGTGCCAGCAGCCTATACAGCGTTCATGAAAAACTGTTTTTT	CASSLYSVHEKLFF
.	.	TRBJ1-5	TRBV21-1	TGTGCCAGCAGCCCCCTCGGCGGGTATCAGCCCCAGCATTTT	CASSPLGGYQPQHF
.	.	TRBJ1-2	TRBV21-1	TGTGCCAGCAGCGAAGACGGTGGCTACACCTTC	CASSEDGGYTF
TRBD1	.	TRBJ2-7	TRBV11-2	TGTGCCAGCAGCTTAGTAAGGACAGGGGGCTACGAGCAGTACTTC	CASSLVRTGGYEQYF
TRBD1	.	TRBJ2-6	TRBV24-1	TGTGCCACCAGTGATTTGAGGGACAGAGGCGTCTCTGGGGCCAACGTCCTGACTTTC	CATSDLRDRGVSGANVLTF
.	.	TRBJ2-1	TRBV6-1	TGTGCCAGCAGTGTTGGCAACTACATTCTACCCAATGAGCAGTTCTTC	CASSVGNYILPNEQFF
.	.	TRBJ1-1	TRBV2	TGTGCCAGCAGTCTTATGAACACTGAAGCTTTCTTT	CASSLMNTEAFF
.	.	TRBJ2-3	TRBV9	TGTGCCAGCAGCGTAGCTCCAGGGGTAAGCACAGATACGCAGTATTTT	CASSVAPGVSTDTQYF
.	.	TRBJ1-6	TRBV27	TGTGCCAGCAGTTCCCTTATCGATTCACCCCTCCACTTT	CASSSLIDSPLHF
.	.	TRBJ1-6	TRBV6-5	TGTGCCAGCAGTTACACAAATTCACCCCTCCACTTT	CASSYTNSPLHF
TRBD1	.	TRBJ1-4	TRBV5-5	TGTGCCAGCAGCTTCCCGGGACAGCGAAGTGAAAAACTGTTTTTT	CASSFPGQRSEKLFF
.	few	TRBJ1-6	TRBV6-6	TGTGCCAGCAGACCCCCCTCCGGGGGCTGGAATTCACCCCTCCACTTT	CASRPPSGGWNSPLHF
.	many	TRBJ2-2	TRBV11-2	TGTGCCAGCGCGACAGATGGAACCGGGGAGCTGTTTTTT	CASATDGTGELFF
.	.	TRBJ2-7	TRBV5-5	TGTGCCAGCAGCTTGGAAGACAGTTACGAGCAGTACTTC	CASSLEDSYEQYF
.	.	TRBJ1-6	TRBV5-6	TGTGCCAGCAGCAACTGGGACCGCGAGAATTCACCCCTCCACTTT	CASSNWDRENSPLHF
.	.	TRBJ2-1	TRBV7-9	TGTGCCAGCAGCTTAGTGGGTCAGTACTACAATGAGCAGTTCTTC	CASSLVGQYYNEQFF
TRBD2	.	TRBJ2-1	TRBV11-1	TGTGCCAGCAGCTTGAAACTAGCGGACGGCAATGAGCAGTTCTTC	CASSLKLADGNEQFF